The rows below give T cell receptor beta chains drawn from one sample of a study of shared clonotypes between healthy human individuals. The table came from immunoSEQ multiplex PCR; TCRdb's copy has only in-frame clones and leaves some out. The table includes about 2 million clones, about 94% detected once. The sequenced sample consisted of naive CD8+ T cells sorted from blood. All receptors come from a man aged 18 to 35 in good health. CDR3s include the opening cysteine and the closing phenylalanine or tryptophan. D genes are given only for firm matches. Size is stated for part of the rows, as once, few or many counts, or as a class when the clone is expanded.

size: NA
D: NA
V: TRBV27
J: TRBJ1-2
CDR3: CASSLQAGTISGYTF

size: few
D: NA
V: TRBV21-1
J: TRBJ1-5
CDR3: CASNPDRVRQPQHF

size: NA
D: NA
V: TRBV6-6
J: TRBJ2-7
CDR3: CASSPLGGATPYEQYF

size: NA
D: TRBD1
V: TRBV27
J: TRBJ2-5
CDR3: CASSRQGVEGPRETQYF

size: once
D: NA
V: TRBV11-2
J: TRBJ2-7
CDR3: CASSLEAVGEQYF

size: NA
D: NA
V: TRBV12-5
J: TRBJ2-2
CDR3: CASGFGGSGELFF

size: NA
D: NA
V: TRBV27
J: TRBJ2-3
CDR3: CASSSIPPDTQYF

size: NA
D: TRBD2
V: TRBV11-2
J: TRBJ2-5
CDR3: CASSPVSGGLETQYF

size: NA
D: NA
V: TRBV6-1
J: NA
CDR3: CASSDWRGYEQYF

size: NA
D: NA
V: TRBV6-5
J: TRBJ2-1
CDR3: CASSYSGRSVGEQFF

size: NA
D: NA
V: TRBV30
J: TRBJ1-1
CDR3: CAWNSGPPEAFF

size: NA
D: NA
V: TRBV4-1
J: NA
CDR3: CASSQGWEGGVLEQYF

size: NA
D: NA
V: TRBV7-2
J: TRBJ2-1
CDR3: CASSLGGGNNEQFF

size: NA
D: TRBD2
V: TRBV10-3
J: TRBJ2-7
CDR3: CAIKLAGNYEQYF

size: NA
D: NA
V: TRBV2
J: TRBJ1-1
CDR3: CASSEGNTEAFF

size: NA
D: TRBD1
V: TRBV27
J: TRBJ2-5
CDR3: CASRGTGAVETQYF

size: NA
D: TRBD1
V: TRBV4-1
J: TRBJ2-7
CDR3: CASSQSRQGHYEQYF

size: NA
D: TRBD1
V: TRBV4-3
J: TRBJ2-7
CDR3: CASSRDRGFYEQYF

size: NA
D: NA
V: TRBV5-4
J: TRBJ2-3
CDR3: CASSYTSTDTQYF

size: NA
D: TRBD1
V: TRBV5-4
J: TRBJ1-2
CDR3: CASRSGGPGYTF

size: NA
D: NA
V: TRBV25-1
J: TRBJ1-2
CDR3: CASSESPLGPGEGGYTF

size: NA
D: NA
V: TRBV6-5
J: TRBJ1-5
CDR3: CASSYMGPTANQPQHF

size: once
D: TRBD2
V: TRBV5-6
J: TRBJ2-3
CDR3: CASSLAGTGGTDTQYF

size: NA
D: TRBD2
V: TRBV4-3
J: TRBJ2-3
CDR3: CASRAGREGTDTQYF

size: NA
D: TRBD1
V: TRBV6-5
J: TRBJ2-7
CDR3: CASRQGVSYEQYF

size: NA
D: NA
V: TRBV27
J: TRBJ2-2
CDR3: CATKTASGELFF

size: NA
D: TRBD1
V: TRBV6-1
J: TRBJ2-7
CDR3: CASRPRDSYYEQYF

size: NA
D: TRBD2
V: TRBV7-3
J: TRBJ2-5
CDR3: CASSTSGGARETQYF

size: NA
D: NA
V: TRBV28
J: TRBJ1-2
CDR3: CASSYQEGGGYTF

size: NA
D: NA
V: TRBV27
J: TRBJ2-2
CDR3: CASSPTAGGTGELFF

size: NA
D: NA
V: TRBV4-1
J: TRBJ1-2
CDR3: CASSQGTKYYGYTF

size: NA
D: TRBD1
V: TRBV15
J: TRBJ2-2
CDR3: CATRGTGTAGELFF

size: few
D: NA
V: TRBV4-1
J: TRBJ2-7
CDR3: CASSPGDSYEQYF

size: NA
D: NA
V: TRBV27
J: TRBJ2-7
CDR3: CASSPTSTSYEQYF

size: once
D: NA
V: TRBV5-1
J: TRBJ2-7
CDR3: CASSLRRQGVEQYF

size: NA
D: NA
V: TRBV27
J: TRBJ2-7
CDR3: CATRGSSYEQYF

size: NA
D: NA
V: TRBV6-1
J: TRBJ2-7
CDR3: CASSARVRTPPYEQYF

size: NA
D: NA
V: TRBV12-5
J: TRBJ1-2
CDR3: CASGPRASNYGYTF

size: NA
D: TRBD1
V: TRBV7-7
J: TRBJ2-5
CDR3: CASSLGTGWETQYF

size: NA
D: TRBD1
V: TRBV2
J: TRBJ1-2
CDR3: CASSATGEGYTF